A single sample gave rise to the 16 T cell receptor beta chains below, sequenced in a study of blood T cell repertoires in COVID-19. Libraries were prepared by immunoSEQ multiplex PCR; TCRdb keeps only in-frame clonotypes and omits some of them. This table has approximately 300,000 clones, under 90% appearing once. Sequenced input: PBMCs or T cells enriched from blood (not recorded which). The receptor source for this set is a young woman who had recovered from COVID-19.

The V call is TRBV19, the J call TRBJ1-1; D not certain. Trimming pared 5 bases from V and 1 base from J, leaving 14 bases between. The CDR3 has 15 amino acids. Germline assignment: CDR1 LNHDA and CDR2 SQIVND (reference sequence). In nucleotides, the CDR3 is TGTGCCAGTAGTGGCCGTGCGGTTGCGAACACTGAAGCTTTCTTT. Its protein is CASSGRAVANTEAFF.

The chain couples TRBV19 to TRBJ1-1; D is uncertain. Germline CDR1 LNHDA, CDR2 SQIVND (reference sequence). V shed 9 bases and J shed 1 base, with 18 bases lying between them. The CDR3 runs to 15 residues. The CDR3: CASSGYRQANTEAFF. CDR3 in DNA: TGTGCCAGCTCAGGCTACCGGCAGGCGAACACTGAAGCTTTCTTT.

This clone was counted a single time. The chain couples TRBV3-1 (or the pseudogene TRBV3-2) to TRBJ1-1, with D possibly TRBD1 on 5 matching bases. The CDR3 has 14 amino acids. Trimming removed 1 base from V and 4 bases from J, with 10 bases in between. Germline loops: CDR1 LGHDT, CDR2 YNNKEL (reference sequence). The CDR3 sequence is CASSQGVTGTEAFF. The CDR3 DNA follows: TGTGCCAGCAGCCAAGGAGTTACAGGCACTGAAGCTTTCTTT.

The chain recombines TRBV30 with TRBJ1-5; TRBD1 might be the D (5 bases). The germline gives CDR1 GTSNPN, CDR2 SVGIG (reference sequence). The CDR3 extends over 15 amino acids. V lost 0 bases and J lost 5, with 14 bases in between. As DNA, the CDR3 is TGTGCCTGGAGTGTAGGCAGGCCGGGGGATCAGCCCCAGCATTTT. It yields the protein CAWSVGRPGDQPQHF. Combining the CDR3 with reference TRBV30 and TRBJ1-5 gives the whole variable domain SQTIHQWPATLVQPVGSPLSLECTVEGTSNPNLYWYRQAAGRGLQLLFYSVGIGQISSEVPQNLSASRPQDRQFILSSKKLLLSDSGFYLCAWSVGRPGDQPQHFGDGTRLSIL.

This chain joins TRBV12-5 and TRBJ2-5, with 9 bases matching TRBD1. V lost 0 bases to trimming and J lost 5 bases; unmatched junction nucleotides: 19. This CDR3 region has 20 residues. Germline values: CDR1 LGHNT, CDR2 FRNRAP. CDR3 coding DNA: TGTGCTAGTGGTTTGGTACTGGGGGGGCCACAGGGGGCGCTTAAGGAGACCCAGTACTTC. Protein: CASGLVLGGPQGALKETQYF. The complete variable domain, with remaining parts taken from reference TRBV12-5 and TRBJ2-5, reads DARVTQTPRHKVTEMGQEVTMRCQPILGHNTVFWYRQTMMQGLELLAYFRNRAPLDDSGMPKDRFSAEMPDATLATLKIQPSEPRDSAVYFCASGLVLGGPQGALKETQYFGPGTRLLVL.

The chain recombines TRBV4-1 with TRBJ2-3; D ambiguous. The germline V gene has CDR1 MGHRA and CDR2 YSYEKL. The CDR3 consists of 15 residues. Trimming left V 1 base short and J 1 base short, with 9 bases between. The CDR3 bases are TGCGCCAGCAGCCAAGCCGAGCTCGGCACAGATACGCAGTATTTT. Translated: CASSQAELGTDTQYF.

The V gene is TRBV13, the J gene TRBJ1-2; D is perhaps TRBD1 (5 bases). V lost 4 bases and J lost 5, with 20 bases in between. CDR1 is PRHDT and CDR2 is FYEKMQ in the germline V gene (reference sequence). The CDR3 loop spans 16 amino acids. CDR3 sequence (DNA): TGTGCCAGCAGCTCAGCTCGGAGTGGGCAGGGATATGGCTACACCTTC. Translating it yields CASSSARSGQGYGYTF.

The CDR3 bases are TGCGCCAGCAGCCTCAACAGTGGTAATGGCTACACCTTC. Protein: CASSLNSGNGYTF. The chain employs TRBV5-1 and TRBJ1-2; D not certain. This CDR3 has 13 residues. CDR1 and CDR2 from the germline V gene are SGHRS and YFSETQ. V was clipped by 4 bases and J by 6 bases, with 13 bases between them.

The rearrangement joins TRBV3-1 (or the pseudogene TRBV3-2) to TRBJ2-5; 9 bases align to TRBD2. Germline V gives CDR1 LGHDT, CDR2 YNNKEL (reference sequence). V dropped 4 bases and J dropped 1; count of bases not matched to a gene: 7. The CDR3 covers 16 residues. The CDR3 region has the DNA TGTGCCAGCAGCCCTTGGGGTAGCGGGAGCCAAGAGACCCAGTACTTC. The encoded protein is CASSPWGSGSQETQYF.

The chain couples TRBV2 to TRBJ2-5; D possibly corresponds to TRBD2 (6 bases). The V gene lost 5 bases and the J gene lost 4 bases, with 17 bases spanning the gap. The CDR3 loop spans 15 amino acids. CDR1 SNHLY and CDR2 FYNNEI come from the germline V gene. The DNA for the CDR3 is TGTGCCAGCAGTCCGGGACTGGGCGAGGGAGAGACCCAGTACTTC. Translation gives CASSPGLGEGETQYF.

This clone was recorded once. This chain connects TRBV5-5 to TRBJ1-6, with D maybe TRBD1 (6 bases). V was clipped by 0 bases and J by 3 bases, with 13 bases between them. CDR1 and CDR2 from the germline V gene are SGHKS and YYEKEE (reference sequence). This CDR3 spans 17 amino acids. The CDR3 here is CASSLAVGGIYNSPLHF. The CDR3 DNA is TGTGCCAGCAGCTTGGCCGTAGGGGGAATCTATAATTCACCCCTCCACTTT.

The chain carries TRBV7-9 and TRBJ2-7; D may be TRBD2 (5 bases). With 3 bases removed from V and 2 bases from J, the gap between germline ends came to 14 bases. Looked up from germline, CDR1 is SEHNR and CDR2 is FQNEAQ (reference sequence). CDR3 length: 15 residues. CDR3 nucleotide sequence: TGTGCCAGCAGCTTCCTTTCCGGGAACACCTACGAGCAGTACTTC. This sequence encodes CASSFLSGNTYEQYF. Using reference TRBV7-9 and TRBJ2-7 for the parts outside the CDR3, the full variable domain is DTGVSQNPRHKITKRGQNVTFRCDPISEHNRLYWYRQTLGQGPEFLTYFQNEAQLEKSRLLSDRFSAERPKGSFSTLEIQRTEQGDSAMYLCASSFLSGNTYEQYFGPGTRLTVT.

The chain recombines TRBV5-5 with TRBJ2-7, with D unresolved. This CDR3 contains 15 residues. Germline V gene data show CDR1 as SGHKS and CDR2 as YYEKEE (reference sequence). V lost 3 bases to trimming and J lost 2 bases, with 15 bases between them. The CDR3 protein is CASSSGPLAAYEQYF. For the CDR3, the DNA is TGTGCCAGCAGCTCCGGTCCTCTCGCGGCCTACGAGCAGTACTTC.

The chain couples TRBV4-2 to TRBJ2-5, with 7 bases matching TRBD2. Germline V gene data show CDR1 as LGHNA and CDR2 as YNFKEQ. Unmatched junction bases numbered 7, after V lost 3 bases and J lost 3 bases. The CDR3 length is 15 residues. Written as DNA, the CDR3 is TGTGCCAGCAGCCATCTCCGGGCGGGGGAAGAGACCCAGTACTTC. Its translation: CASSHLRAGEETQYF.

The chain is built from TRBV4-1 and TRBJ2-3; 8 positions agree with TRBD2. The germline gives CDR1 MGHRA, CDR2 YSYEKL. The CDR3 length is 15 residues. Germline trimming cut 8 bases from V and 1 base from J; bases unmatched to any gene: 8. In DNA, the CDR3 is TGCGCCAGCCGGGAGGGCTACTTCGGCACAGATACGCAGTATTTT. This codes for CASREGYFGTDTQYF.

The chain joins TRBV6-5 to TRBJ2-7, with 7 bases lining up with TRBD1. The V and J ends lost 2 bases and 2 bases, in that order; junction bases with no gene match: 6. CDR1 is MNHEY and CDR2 is SVGAGI in the germline V gene. The CDR3 totals 15 residues. The CDR3 protein is CASSYRQGKAYEQYF. In DNA form, the CDR3 reads TGTGCCAGCAGTTACCGACAGGGAAAGGCCTACGAGCAGTACTTC.